One sample yielded the 30 T cell receptor beta chains listed below, sequenced in a study of cytomegalovirus exposure and HLA in healthy donors. Vbeta (60) and Jbeta (13) primers were used in the PCR. Libraries were prepared by immunoSEQ multiplex PCR; TCRdb keeps only in-frame clonotypes and omits some of them. This sample has around 120,000 clones, with around 85% found just once. Sequenced material: PBMCs. The receptors derive from a boy aged 10-17 years in good health and CMV-seronegative.

The chain combines TRBV19 with TRBJ1-3; D is perhaps TRBD1 (5 bases). With 2 bases removed from V and 0 bases from J, the gap between germline ends came to 14 bases. The germline gives CDR1 LNHDA, CDR2 SQIVND (reference sequence). The CDR3 loop spans 17 amino acids. The CDR3 region has the DNA TGTGCCAGTAGTATATCAGCGGGACTGATCTCTGGAAACACCATATATTTT. This sequence encodes CASSISAGLISGNTIYF.

The chain has TRBV2 and TRBJ2-3, with D perhaps TRBD2 (5 bases). The CDR3 sequence is 14 residues long. The ends were cut back, 6 bases at V and 7 bases at J, with 17 bases in the middle. Germline values: CDR1 SNHLY, CDR2 FYNNEI. CDR3 amino acids: CASRSGTPQNTQYF. The DNA of the CDR3 is TGTGCCAGCAGGAGCGGCACCCCACAAAATACGCAGTATTTT.

The rearrangement joins TRBV2 to TRBJ2-2; possibly TRBD1 for D (7 bases). The CDR3 sequence is 15 residues long. The germline V gene encodes CDR1 SNHLY and CDR2 FYNNEI. Trimming shortened V by 3 bases and J by 5 bases, and 13 bases separated the two germline ends. CDR3 region: CASSEPAGGTGELFF. In DNA form, the CDR3 reads TGTGCCAGCAGTGAGCCGGCAGGGGGGACCGGGGAGCTGTTTTTT.

The chain recombines TRBV25-1 with TRBJ1-1, with 10 bases matching TRBD1. Germline V gene lookup returns CDR1 MGHDK and CDR2 SYGVNS. The CDR3 sequence is 16 residues long. V was clipped by 6 bases and J by 1 base; unmatched bases: 8. The CDR3 is CASRRQGAGGNTEAFF. The CDR3 coding sequence is TGTGCCAGCAGGAGACAGGGGGCAGGGGGGAACACTGAAGCTTTCTTT.

The chain employs TRBV4-2 and TRBJ2-6, with D maybe TRBD1 (5 bases). Germline-derived CDR1 and CDR2 are LGHNA and YNFKEQ. The CDR3 sequence is 19 residues long. V was shortened by 1 base and J by 0 bases, with 16 bases between the two germline ends. The CDR3 here is CASSQGGGRPYSGANVLTF. The CDR3 region has the DNA TGTGCCAGCAGCCAAGGGGGCGGACGACCGTACTCTGGGGCCAACGTCCTGACTTTC.

The chain uses TRBV6-1 and TRBJ1-2; tentatively, D is TRBD1 (5 bases). The CDR3 is 12 residues long. Trimming took 4 bases from V and 8 from J, leaving 11 bases between them. Germline CDR1 and CDR2: MNHNS and SASEGT. CDR3 coding DNA: TGTGCCAGCAGTGGGGGAGGGGTCGGCTACACCTTC. Translating gives CASSGGGVGYTF.

The chain recombines TRBV5-4 with TRBJ2-7, with 10 nucleotides matching TRBD2. The length of the CDR3 is 16 residues. The V gene end was trimmed by 4 bases and the J gene end by 4 bases; junction bases not matched to a gene: 11. Germline-derived CDR1 and CDR2 are SGHNT and YYREEE (reference sequence). DNA for the CDR3: TGTGCCAGCAGCCCGGCCCGGCTAGCGGGAGTGTACGAGCAGTACTTC. Amino acids: CASSPARLAGVYEQYF.

This rearrangement joins TRBV9 to TRBJ1-3; 8 bases map to TRBD1. J gave up 4 bases and V 4 bases, and 7 bases lay outside the gene matches. The CDR3 extends over 15 amino acids. Germline V gives CDR1 SGDLS, CDR2 YYNGEE. The CDR3 DNA reads as TGTGCCAGCAGCTCAGGACAGGGTAGAGGAAACACCATATATTTT. It is translated as CASSSGQGRGNTIYF.

The chain is built from TRBV9 and TRBJ2-7, with 7 bases identical to TRBD1. Looked up from germline, CDR1 is SGDLS and CDR2 is YYNGEE. Trimming took 0 bases from V and 2 from J; bases not matched to a gene: 8. This CDR3 is built from 16 residues. CDR3 nucleotide sequence: TGTGCCAGCAGCGTAGACCCAGGGGGTTTTCCCTACGAGCAGTACTTC. Its protein is CASSVDPGGFPYEQYF.

The V call is TRBV6-5, the J call TRBJ2-7, with 10 positions matching TRBD1. The length of the CDR3 is 15 residues. Looked up from germline, CDR1 is MNHEY and CDR2 is SVGAGI. Losses at the gene ends were 6 bases for V and 4 bases for J; bases not matched to a gene: 9. Here the CDR3 reads CASRAGQGVTYEQYF. CDR3 in DNA: TGTGCCAGCAGGGCTGGACAGGGGGTGACATACGAGCAGTACTTC.

This clone came up a few times. V and J are TRBV4-3 and TRBJ1-1; a weak D match, TRBD1 (6 bases). The germline V gene encodes CDR1 LGHNA and CDR2 YSLEER. The CDR3 loop spans 14 amino acids. The germline V and J ends were trimmed by 1 base and 6 bases, with 12 bases remaining between them. CDR3 residues: CASSQAQGLAEAFF. In nucleotides, the CDR3 is TGCGCCAGCAGCCAAGCCCAGGGGTTGGCTGAAGCTTTCTTT.

Only a few counts were recorded for this clone. The rearrangement joins TRBV4-3 to TRBJ2-2; the D gene is possibly TRBD1 (6 bases). The CDR3 runs to 15 residues. CDR1 and CDR2 from the germline V gene are LGHNA and YSLEER. V lost 5 bases to trimming and J lost 4 bases, with 14 bases between them. The CDR3 DNA sequence: TGCGCCAGCAGCACCCGGACAGTTAGCACCGGGGAGCTGTTTTTT. It encodes CASSTRTVSTGELFF.

The chain is built from TRBV27 and TRBJ1-1; 8 bases are shared with TRBD1. CDR3 length: 16 residues. In germline, CDR1 is MNHEY, CDR2 SMNVEV (reference sequence). The trim removed 5 bases at V and 3 bases at J, leaving 11 bases unmatched. The CDR3: CASSPGTGVGDTEAFF. DNA of the CDR3: TGTGCCAGCAGTCCTGGGACAGGCGTTGGTGACACTGAAGCTTTCTTT.

This chain connects TRBV6-5 to TRBJ2-3, with 10 bases identical to TRBD1. This CDR3 region has 16 residues. V shed 4 bases and J 1 base; nucleotides not matched to a gene: 5. CDR1 and CDR2 (germline): MNHEY, SVGAGI. CDR3 in amino acids: CASSFDRGLGTDTQYF. The CDR3 region has the DNA TGTGCCAGCAGTTTCGACAGGGGGCTCGGCACAGATACGCAGTATTTT.

This chain uses TRBV9 with TRBJ2-1, with 11 bases matching TRBD2. V lost 4 bases, J lost 7 bases, and 13 bases stayed unmatched. Per germline, CDR1 SGDLS and CDR2 YYNGEE. The CDR3 totals 17 residues. The CDR3 reads CASSPPPTSGMGNEQFF. CDR3 DNA sequence: TGTGCCAGCAGCCCACCTCCGACTAGCGGGATGGGGAATGAGCAGTTCTTC.

This rearrangement joins TRBV25-1 to TRBJ2-1, with 10 bases matching TRBD2. With V trimmed by 4 bases and J by 6 bases, 9 bases remained unmatched. Germline loops: CDR1 MGHDK, CDR2 SYGVNS. This CDR3 region has 16 residues. The CDR3 bases are TGTGCCAGCAGTGCCTGGAGCGGGGGGGACGGCAATGAGCAGTTCTTC. Its protein is CASSAWSGGDGNEQFF.

J is TRBJ2-1 and V is TRBV4-3; D remains unclear. CDR1 is LGHNA and CDR2 is YSLEER in the germline V gene. Trimming stripped 1 base from V and 6 bases from J, with 10 bases between. This CDR3 comprises 14 residues. CDR3 DNA: TGCGCCAGCAGCCAAGTCGACATAATCAATGAGCAGTTCTTC. It specifies CASSQVDIINEQFF.

The J gene is TRBJ2-1, the V gene TRBV6-1; 8 nucleotides match TRBD2. The CDR3 consists of 15 residues. Germline assignment: CDR1 MNHNS and CDR2 SASEGT. The ends lost 4 bases at V and 9 bases at J; junction bases unmatched: 11. The CDR3 protein is CASSAPGGIGGEQFF. The CDR3, as DNA: TGTGCCAGCAGTGCCCCGGGGGGGATCGGCGGTGAGCAGTTCTTC.

V usage is TRBV6-5 and J usage is TRBJ2-5; D unresolved. The V and J ends lost 0 bases and 0 bases respectively, with 8 bases between them. The CDR3 is made up of 15 amino acids. CDR1 is MNHEY, CDR2 SVGAGI, per germline. CDR3: CASSYSPVDQETQYF. The CDR3 DNA reads TGTGCCAGCAGTTACTCCCCAGTGGACCAAGAGACCCAGTACTTC.

The chain couples TRBV7-3 to TRBJ1-1; 9 bases agree with TRBD1. V lost 5 bases and J lost 1; bases outside the gene matches: 5. Looked up from germline, CDR1 is SGHTA and CDR2 is FQGTGA. This CDR3 has 15 amino acids. The CDR3 loop reads CASSPTGGGNTEAFF. For the CDR3, the DNA is TGTGCCAGCAGCCCCACAGGGGGCGGGAACACTGAAGCTTTCTTT.

The chain's CDR3 is CASSLEPVSNTGELFF. CDR3 sequence (DNA): TGCGCCAGCAGCTTGGAGCCGGTATCGAACACCGGGGAGCTGTTTTTT. V is TRBV5-1 and J is TRBJ2-2; D remains unclear. The CDR3 is 16 residues long. Trimming took 0 bases from V and 0 from J, leaving 9 bases between them. Germline CDR1 and CDR2: SGHRS and YFSETQ.

The chain carries TRBV9 and TRBJ1-5; TRBD1 matches at 7 bases. After removal of 0 bases from V and 3 bases from J, the junction contained 3 bases not matched to a gene. The germline V gene encodes CDR1 SGDLS and CDR2 YYNGEE. The length of the CDR3 is 15 residues. This CDR3 is CASSVGGTVNQPQHF. In DNA form, the CDR3 reads TGTGCCAGCAGCGTAGGAGGGACAGTCAATCAGCCCCAGCATTTT.

The rearrangement links TRBV15 to TRBJ1-1; no firm D call. This CDR3 is built from 12 residues. CDR1 is LNHNV and CDR2 is YYDKDF in the germline V gene (reference sequence). Trimming pared 4 bases from V and 4 bases from J, leaving 7 bases between. Here the CDR3 DNA reads TGTGCCACCAGCAAGACGGGCACTGAAGCTTTCTTT. Protein product: CATSKTGTEAFF.

This chain joins TRBV4-1 and TRBJ1-1, with 8 bases matching TRBD1. Trimming took 1 base from V and 4 from J; bases not matched to a gene: 5. Germline V gene lookup returns CDR1 MGHRA and CDR2 YSYEKL. This CDR3 spans 15 amino acids. This chain's CDR3 is CASSQGTGRGTEAFF. The CDR3, as DNA: TGCGCCAGCAGCCAAGGGACAGGGAGGGGCACTGAAGCTTTCTTT.

J is TRBJ2-1 and V is TRBV7-2; 8 bases align to TRBD2. The ends lost 5 bases at V and 0 bases at J; junction bases unmatched: 6. Germline V lookup: CDR1 SGHTA, CDR2 FQGNSA. CDR3 length equals 16 residues. CDR3 DNA: TGTGCCAGCAGCATTAGCGGGGCAAGCTCCTACAATGAGCAGTTCTTC. Its translation: CASSISGASSYNEQFF. The whole variable domain, filled in from reference TRBV7-2 and TRBJ2-1, reads GAGVSQSPSNKVTEKGKDVELRCDPISGHTALYWYRQSLGQGLEFLIYFQGNSAPDKSGLPSDRFSAERTGGSVSTLTIQRTQQEDSAVYLCASSISGASSYNEQFFGPGTRLTVL.

J is TRBJ2-7 and V is TRBV4-1; D call uncertain. V was trimmed by 0 bases and J by 2 bases, leaving 8 bases between them. This CDR3 is 14 amino acids long. Looked up from germline, CDR1 is MGHRA and CDR2 is YSYEKL. Here the CDR3 reads CASSQEARTYEQYF. In nucleotides, the CDR3 is TGCGCCAGCAGCCAAGAAGCCCGCACCTACGAGCAGTACTTC.

The genes are TRBV5-1 and TRBJ2-2, with 10 bases lining up with TRBD2. The V gene's germline CDR1 is SGHRS and CDR2 YFSETQ. V was pared by 4 bases and J by 1 base, with 7 bases of the junction left unmatched. The CDR3 spans 17 residues. CDR3 protein: CASSLIGLAENTGELFF. The CDR3 DNA reads TGCGCCAGCAGCCTAATTGGACTAGCGGAGAACACCGGGGAGCTGTTTTTT.

This sequence joins TRBV7-2 and TRBJ1-2, with 9 positions matching TRBD1. With 3 bases clipped from V and 5 bases from J, the junction kept 7 bases outside the gene matches. The CDR3 is 15 amino acids. Germline values: CDR1 SGHTA, CDR2 FQGNSA. CDR3 in DNA: TGTGCCAGCAGCTTCCGGGGACAGGGCGGTTATGGCTACACCTTC. It translates to CASSFRGQGGYGYTF.

The chain uses TRBV6-5 and TRBJ1-1, with D maybe TRBD1 (5 bases). CDR3 size: 15 residues. V lost 0 bases and J lost 6, with 14 bases in between. Germline values: CDR1 MNHEY, CDR2 SVGAGI. The CDR3 here is CASSYSTQGAPEAFF. Written as DNA, the CDR3 is TGTGCCAGCAGTTACTCGACTCAGGGTGCCCCTGAAGCTTTCTTT.

DNA for the CDR3: TGTGCCAGCAGCTTAGGTCTTAGCAGGGATGAGCAGTTCTTC. Translation: CASSLGLSRDEQFF. The rearrangement uses TRBV7-9 and TRBJ2-1, with a tentative D call TRBD1 (5 bases). The CDR3 sequence is 14 residues long. V was cut by 1 base and J by 8 bases, with 12 bases left in between. In germline, CDR1 is SEHNR, CDR2 FQNEAQ (reference sequence).